The next 13 T cell receptor beta chains were all read from a single sample in a study of cytomegalovirus exposure and HLA in healthy donors. The repertoire was sequenced with immunoSEQ multiplex PCR; TCRdb's copy has only in-frame clones and lacks some. The sample gives over 120,000 clones, about nine tenths of which show up once; 4.5% to 5.5% is in the top ten. Material for sequencing was PBMCs. These TCRs come from a man younger than 35 in good health and CMV-seropositive.

The genes are TRBV5-6 and TRBJ1-5, with D perhaps matching TRBD1 (6 bases). With 4 bases removed from V and 1 base from J, the gap between germline ends came to 12 bases. CDR1 is SGHDT, CDR2 YYEEEE, per germline. The CDR3 is made up of 15 amino acids. CDR3 sequence (DNA): TGTGCCAGCAGCCAAACAGGGAACAGCAATCAGCCCCAGCATTTT. Protein product: CASSQTGNSNQPQHF. Full variable domain (remainder filled in from reference TRBV5-6 and TRBJ1-5): DAGVTQSPTHLIKTRGQQVTLRCSPKSGHDTVSWYQQALGQGPQFIFQYYEEEERQRGNFPDRFSGHQFPNYSSELNVNALLLGDSALYLCASSQTGNSNQPQHFGDGTRLSIL.

The chain links TRBV6-1 to TRBJ2-7; 8 positions agree with TRBD2. The CDR3 covers 16 residues. With V trimmed by 0 bases and J by 0 bases, 4 bases remained unmatched. The germline gives CDR1 MNHNS, CDR2 SASEGT. CDR3 amino acids: CASSEALAGASYEQYF. The CDR3, as DNA: TGTGCCAGCAGTGAAGCCCTAGCGGGCGCCTCCTACGAGCAGTACTTC.

The chain employs TRBV5-4 and TRBJ1-3; no clear D gene. CDR1 and CDR2 from the germline V gene are SGHNT and YYREEE (reference sequence). The CDR3 is 15 amino acids. The ends were cut back, 5 bases at V and 8 bases at J, with 20 bases in the middle. CDR3 amino acids: CASSLRVGEMDTIYF. The CDR3 nucleotides read TGTGCCAGCAGTCTCAGAGTTGGAGAGATGGACACCATATATTTT.

The chain employs TRBV7-9 and TRBJ2-5, with TRBD2 matching 8 bases. The V segment lost 5 bases and the J segment 12 bases; nucleotides outside the gene matches: 8. Germline lookup yields CDR1 SEHNR and CDR2 FQNEAQ (reference sequence). CDR3 length: 12 residues. The CDR3 is CASSHGGDAEYF. CDR3 in DNA: TGTGCCAGCAGCCACGGGGGGGACGCTGAGTACTTC.

The chain couples TRBV10-1 to TRBJ2-1; D is possibly TRBD2 (5 bases). CDR1 WNHNN and CDR2 SYGVQD come from the germline V gene (reference sequence). Trimming shortened V by 4 bases and J by 10 bases, and 14 bases separated the two germline ends. CDR3 length equals 13 residues. The CDR3 here is CASSVERHQEQFF. The CDR3 DNA reads TGCGCCAGCAGTGTGGAGCGGCATCAGGAGCAGTTCTTC.

V and J are TRBV18 and TRBJ1-1, with TRBD1 matching over 10 bases. This CDR3 spans 16 amino acids. Germline CDR1 is KGHSH and CDR2 is LQKENI. Trimming at V came to 0 bases and at J to 4 bases, leaving 5 bases not matched to a gene. The CDR3 loop reads CASSPPRGTGVTEAFF. CDR3 DNA: TGTGCCAGCTCACCACCGCGAGGGACAGGGGTCACTGAAGCTTTCTTT.

The J gene is TRBJ2-5, the V gene TRBV10-1, with D perhaps TRBD1 (5 bases). Germline CDR1 is WNHNN and CDR2 is SYGVQD (reference sequence). V dropped 0 bases and J dropped 5 bases, with 13 bases sitting between them. The CDR3 spans 15 residues. The CDR3: CASSESIGEGETQYF. The CDR3 DNA follows: TGCGCCAGCAGTGAGTCGATAGGGGAAGGGGAGACCCAGTACTTC.

In the case of this clone: Other DNA sequences from this sample encode an identical CDR3 as well. This chain uses TRBV30 with TRBJ1-5; 7 nucleotides line up with TRBD1. The CDR3 is 13 residues long. J lost 4 bases, V lost 0 bases, and 0 bases had no gene match. The V gene's germline CDR1 is GTSNPN and CDR2 SVGIG (reference sequence). The CDR3 reads CAWSVQGNQPQHF. The CDR3 coding sequence is TGTGCCTGGAGTGTACAGGGGAATCAGCCCCAGCATTTT.

In this sample, this clone turned up once. The chain uses TRBV11-2 and TRBJ2-1, with a tentative D call TRBD2 (5 bases). The CDR3 consists of 14 residues. Germline V gene sequence: CDR1 SGHAT, CDR2 FQNNGV. With 0 bases removed from V and 4 bases from J, the gap between germline ends came to 7 bases. In nucleotides, the CDR3 is TGTGCCAGCAGCTTAGATCGGGGATACAATGAGCAGTTCTTC. Translation gives CASSLDRGYNEQFF.

The rearrangement joins TRBV27 to TRBJ2-2; 11 bases are a match to TRBD1. In germline, CDR1 is MNHEY, CDR2 SMNVEV (reference sequence). The CDR3 sequence is 16 residues long. Trimming cost V 0 bases and J 5 bases; bases outside gene matches: 2. The CDR3 region is CASSLSGTGGTGELFF. The DNA for the CDR3 is TGTGCCAGCAGTTTATCCGGGACAGGGGGGACCGGGGAGCTGTTTTTT.

The sample holds one count of this clone. The rearrangement joins TRBV28 to TRBJ1-5; D unclear. This CDR3 spans 13 amino acids. From germline, CDR1 is MDHEN and CDR2 SYDVKM. Trimming left V 11 bases short and J 3 bases short, with 14 bases between. Here the CDR3 reads CASHSILNQPQHF. DNA for the CDR3: TGTGCCTCACATTCGATCCTCAATCAGCCCCAGCATTTT.

The rearrangement uses TRBV19 and TRBJ2-1; 9 nucleotides agree with TRBD2. Germline loops: CDR1 LNHDA, CDR2 SQIVND (reference sequence). The CDR3 extends over 13 amino acids. V was clipped by 8 bases and J by 5 bases; unmatched bases: 4. CDR3 DNA sequence: TGTGCCAGTCGAGTAGCGGGAGACAATGAGCAGTTCTTC. Protein sequence: CASRVAGDNEQFF. Variable domain in full (rest from reference TRBV19 and TRBJ2-1): DGGITQSPKYLFRKEGQNVTLSCEQNLNHDAMYWYRQDPGQGLRLIYYSQIVNDFQKGDIAEGYSVSREKKESFPLTVTSAQKNPTAFYLCASRVAGDNEQFFGPGTRLTVL.

The chain uses TRBV9 and TRBJ2-7, with 11 bases that match TRBD1. The germline V gene has CDR1 SGDLS and CDR2 YYNGEE. CDR3 length equals 16 residues. Losses at the gene ends were 4 bases for V and 4 bases for J; bases not matched to a gene: 10. CDR3 DNA sequence: TGTGCCAGCAGCCCCAAAGGGGGGACAGGGGGGTACGAGCAGTACTTC. Translation gives CASSPKGGTGGYEQYF.